This entry lists 24 T cell receptor beta chains sequenced from one sample in a study of T-cell memory formation after mild COVID-19. Via MiXCR, TCRdb re-called the 5' RACE reads, giving one row per CDR3 protein. The sample holds under 450,000 distinct CDR3 sequences, 20% to 25% seen once. Sequenced material: PBMCs or a T cell subset sorted from them (not recorded which). Source of these receptors: a man aged 18 to 30 who had mild COVID-19 (a few samples of this study predate the infection). Cell type and time point are not known.

The chain combines TRBV5-1 with TRBJ1-4; D may be TRBD1 (5 bases). V dropped 0 bases and J dropped 8 bases, with 17 bases sitting between them. The germline CDR1 and CDR2 sequences are SGHRS and YFSETQ. CDR3 length equals 16 residues. This CDR3 reads CASSLGSSIRGEKLFF. The CDR3 DNA reads TGCGCCAGCAGCTTGGGATCGAGTATTCGGGGCGAAAAACTGTTTTTT. The full variable domain, rest sourced from reference TRBV5-1 and TRBJ1-4, is KAGVTQTPRYLIKTRGQQVTLSCSPISGHRSVSWYQQTPGQGLQFLFEYFSETQRNKGNFPGRFSGRQFSNSRSEMNVSTLELGDSALYLCASSLGSSIRGEKLFFGSGTQLSVL.

The chain employs TRBV2 and TRBJ1-5, with 7 bases matching TRBD1. The CDR3 contains 15 residues. The V segment lost 6 bases and the J segment 3 bases; nucleotides outside the gene matches: 8. CDR1 and CDR2 (germline): SNHLY, FYNNEI. The CDR3 bases are TGTGCCAGCAGAATGAGGACAGGCACCAATCAGCCCCAGCATTTT. It codes for CASRMRTGTNQPQHF.

The rearrangement uses TRBV3-1 and TRBJ2-1, with D possibly TRBD1 on 5 matching bases. This CDR3 comprises 16 residues. Trimming cost V 7 bases and J 3 bases, with 19 bases left between them. Per germline, CDR1 LGHDT and CDR2 YNNKEL (reference sequence). The CDR3 region has the DNA TGTGCCAGCACCAACCGGAATAGGGGCTTCTACAATGAGCAGTTCTTC. Residues: CASTNRNRGFYNEQFF.

This chain uses TRBV7-9 with TRBJ2-4; 7 bases line up with TRBD1. This CDR3 comprises 12 residues. Trimming removed 5 bases from V and 6 bases from J; junction bases left unmatched: 1. CDR1 SEHNR and CDR2 FQNEAQ come from the germline V gene (reference sequence). This CDR3 is CASSRDRNIQYF. Written as DNA, the CDR3 is TGTGCCAGCAGCCGGGACAGAAACATTCAGTACTTC.

V is TRBV24-1 and J is TRBJ1-2; no reliable D call. The CDR3 has 12 residues. Per the germline V gene, CDR1 is KGHDR and CDR2 is SFDVKD. V lost 5 bases and J lost 5, with 8 bases in between. The CDR3: CATSVDGYGYTF. Here the CDR3 DNA reads TGTGCCACCAGTGTAGATGGATATGGCTACACCTTC.

The sample holds a few counts of this clonotype. This chain links TRBV11-3 with TRBJ2-5; 7 nucleotides align to TRBD1. J lost 5 bases, V lost 5 bases, and 11 bases had no gene match. Germline values: CDR1 SGHNT, CDR2 YENEEA. This CDR3 region has 15 residues. The CDR3 is CASSKGRGTVETQYF. The CDR3 bases are TGTGCCAGCAGCAAAGGCAGGGGGACGGTGGAGACCCAGTACTTC.

The CDR3 region is CSARGPGEVSPLHF. CDR3 in DNA: TGCAGTGCTCGCGGGCCAGGGGAGGTGTCACCCCTCCACTTT. The chain links TRBV20-1 to TRBJ1-6, with D maybe TRBD1 (6 bases). From germline, CDR1 is DFQATT and CDR2 SNEGSKA (reference sequence). The CDR3 has 14 amino acids. V dropped 5 bases and J dropped 10 bases, with 18 bases sitting between them.

The CDR3 region has the DNA TGTGCCAGCAGCGCGACTGGGTATAATGAAAAACTGTTTTTT. As protein: CASSATGYNEKLFF. The chain uses TRBV7-2 and TRBJ1-4; unclear D gene. Germline CDR1 is SGHTA and CDR2 is FQGNSA. The V end was cut by 5 bases, the J end by 4 bases, with 11 bases between. This CDR3 has 14 residues. Full variable domain (outside the CDR3, taken from reference TRBV7-2 and TRBJ1-4): GAGVSQSPSNKVTEKGKDVELRCDPISGHTALYWYRQSLGQGLEFLIYFQGNSAPDKSGLPSDRFSAERTGGSVSTLTIQRTQQEDSAVYLCASSATGYNEKLFFGSGTQLSVL.

The rearrangement uses TRBV12-5 and TRBJ1-1, with D possibly TRBD1 on 5 matching bases. CDR1 and CDR2 (germline): LGHNT, FRNRAP. The CDR3 sequence is 13 residues long. V was pared by 5 bases and J by 3 bases, with 10 bases between. In nucleotides, the CDR3 is TGTGCTAGTGGTAAGGGGCGGGACACTGAAGCTTTCTTT. It yields the protein CASGKGRDTEAFF. Supplemented by reference TRBV12-5 and TRBJ1-1, the full variable domain reads DARVTQTPRHKVTEMGQEVTMRCQPILGHNTVFWYRQTMMQGLELLAYFRNRAPLDDSGMPKDRFSAEMPDATLATLKIQPSEPRDSAVYFCASGKGRDTEAFFGQGTRLTVV.

This clonotype was recorded a few times. The chain recombines TRBV29-1 with TRBJ2-5; TRBD1 or TRBD2 may be the D gene (5 bases each). Trimming stripped 8 bases from V and 5 bases from J, with 21 bases between. Germline loops: CDR1 SQVTM, CDR2 ANQGSEA. The length of the CDR3 is 14 residues. The CDR3 DNA reads as TGCAGCCATGAGGGGTCCCGTCCCAGGGAGACCCAGTACTTC. Protein sequence: CSHEGSRPRETQYF.

This clonotype was recorded a few times. This chain joins TRBV12-5 and TRBJ2-2, with D unclear. The CDR3 is made up of 12 amino acids. Germline CDR1 reads LGHNT; CDR2 reads FRNRAP. Trimming took 6 bases from V and 2 from J, leaving 4 bases between them. The CDR3 DNA reads TGTGCTAGTGGCCCAAACACCGGGGAGCTGTTTTTT. Translated, it gives CASGPNTGELFF.

The rearrangement joins TRBV12-3 or TRBV12-4 to TRBJ1-2, with D perhaps matching TRBD1 (6 bases). The CDR3 loop spans 14 amino acids. V was clipped by 7 bases and J by 8 bases, with 20 bases between them. The DNA of the CDR3 is TGTGCCAGCACTCCCGGGGGGGGGCCCTACGGCTACACCTTC. Amino acid sequence: CASTPGGGPYGYTF.

J is TRBJ2-3 and V is TRBV4-3; 8 nucleotides align to TRBD2. Germline CDR1 LGHNA, CDR2 YSLEER. V was clipped by 2 bases and J by 6 bases; unmatched bases: 4. This CDR3 has 14 amino acids. The CDR3 bases are TGCGCCAGCAGCCAATATAGCGGGGCGGATACGCAGTATTTT. Amino acids: CASSQYSGADTQYF.

This clonotype has at least ten counts. The V gene is TRBV12-3 or TRBV12-4, the J gene TRBJ2-6, with D unclear. V dropped 3 bases and J dropped 1 base, with 4 bases sitting between them. The CDR3 runs 14 residues. This chain's CDR3 is CASSFESGANVLTF. DNA for the CDR3: TGTGCCAGCAGTTTCGAATCTGGGGCCAACGTCCTGACTTTC.

This chain connects TRBV7-2 to TRBJ2-1, with D perhaps TRBD1 (6 bases). This CDR3 is 16 amino acids long. With 7 bases removed from V and 6 bases from J, the gap between germline ends came to 22 bases. Germline V gives CDR1 SGHTA, CDR2 FQGNSA. CDR3: CASTHLGQSLVNEQFF. The CDR3 DNA is TGTGCCAGCACGCACCTCGGACAGTCCCTCGTCAATGAGCAGTTCTTC.

The chain has TRBV4-3 and TRBJ1-1; TRBD1 aligns across 9 bases. Germline loops: CDR1 LGHNA, CDR2 YSLEER. After removal of 0 bases from V and 3 bases from J, the junction contained 5 bases not matched to a gene. This CDR3 contains 16 residues. The CDR3 loop reads CASSQDWGDRDTEAFF. The CDR3 DNA reads as TGCGCCAGCAGCCAAGATTGGGGGGACAGGGACACTGAAGCTTTCTTT.

In its sample, this clonotype was seen a few times. The chain carries TRBV14 and TRBJ1-2, with D uncertain. Trimming removed 3 bases from V and 8 bases from J, with 16 bases in between. Germline CDR1 and CDR2: SGHDN and FVKESK. CDR3 length equals 14 residues. The CDR3 coding sequence is TGTGCCAGCAGCCAGATGGGCGGTCCCAAAGGCTACACCTTC. Translated: CASSQMGGPKGYTF.

This clonotype occurred a few times. The V call is TRBV7-2, the J call TRBJ2-7; D remains ambiguous. The germline CDR1 and CDR2 sequences are SGHTA and FQGNSA. Between the trimmed V and J ends, which lost 5 bases and 4 bases, there was a span of 12 bases. CDR3 length equals 13 residues. In DNA form, the CDR3 reads TGTGCCAGCAGCCTCTCGAACGAGTACGAGCAGTACTTC. Protein: CASSLSNEYEQYF.

This clonotype turned up a few times. V usage is TRBV15 and J usage is TRBJ1-3; TRBD1 aligns across 9 bases. CDR1 is LNHNV, CDR2 YYDKDF, per germline (reference sequence). Germline trimming cut 5 bases from V and 3 bases from J; bases unmatched to any gene: 8. The CDR3 runs to 16 residues. The CDR3 DNA sequence: TGTGCCACCAGCCGCCCCGGGACAGGGTTTGGAAACACCATATATTTT. Translated, it gives CATSRPGTGFGNTIYF. The entire variable domain, with the rest obtained from reference TRBV15 and TRBJ1-3, is as follows: DAMVIQNPRYQVTQFGKPVTLSCSQTLNHNVMYWYQQKSSQAPKLLFHYYDKDFNNEADTPDNFQSRRPNTSFCFLDIRSPGLGDTAMYLCATSRPGTGFGNTIYFGEGSWLTVV.

This clonotype came up a few times. The J gene is TRBJ1-1, the V gene TRBV7-2; no definite D call. This CDR3 region has 14 residues. CDR1 SGHTA and CDR2 FQGNSA come from the germline V gene. Trimming cost V 3 bases and J 1 base, with 9 bases left between them. In DNA, the CDR3 is TGTGCCAGCAGCTTCCATTCGGGGAACACTGAAGCTTTCTTT. Residues: CASSFHSGNTEAFF.

This clonotype turned up a few times. V is TRBV20-1 and J is TRBJ2-3, with 7 bases that match TRBD2. The CDR3 runs 13 residues. Germline trimming cut 7 bases from V and 3 bases from J; bases unmatched to any gene: 7. The germline CDR1 and CDR2 sequences are DFQATT and SNEGSKA (reference sequence). CDR3 DNA sequence: TGCAGTGGGGGGACTACAAGTACAGATACGCAGTATTTT. Protein: CSGGTTSTDTQYF.

The chain recombines TRBV19 with TRBJ2-6; D unclear. The germline V gene encodes CDR1 LNHDA and CDR2 SQIVND (reference sequence). This CDR3 spans 13 amino acids. Trimming removed 7 bases from V and 0 bases from J, with 4 bases in between. The CDR3 here is CASKDSGANVLTF. CDR3 sequence (DNA): TGTGCCAGTAAGGACTCTGGGGCCAACGTCCTGACTTTC. Full variable domain (remainder filled in from reference TRBV19 and TRBJ2-6): DGGITQSPKYLFRKEGQNVTLSCEQNLNHDAMYWYRQDPGQGLRLIYYSQIVNDFQKGDIAEGYSVSREKKESFPLTVTSAQKNPTAFYLCASKDSGANVLTFGAGSRLTVL.

The chain is built from TRBV6-6 and TRBJ2-2; 12 bases agree with TRBD2. From germline, CDR1 is MNHNY and CDR2 SVGAGI (reference sequence). J lost 1 base, V lost 7 bases, and 1 base had no gene match. The CDR3 totals 15 residues. The CDR3 coding sequence is TGTGCCAGCAAGGGACTAGCGGGGAACACCGGGGAGCTGTTTTTT. Translation gives CASKGLAGNTGELFF.

This clonotype was counted only a few times. The chain links TRBV6-2 or TRBV6-3 to TRBJ2-3, with a tentative D call TRBD1 (6 bases). The ends were cut back, 2 bases at V and 2 bases at J, with 14 bases in the middle. CDR3 size: 16 residues. Germline values: CDR1 MNHEY, CDR2 SVGEGT. The DNA of the CDR3 is TGTGCCAGCAGTTACGGTGCTACAGGGACCACAGATACGCAGTATTTT. Its protein is CASSYGATGTTDTQYF.